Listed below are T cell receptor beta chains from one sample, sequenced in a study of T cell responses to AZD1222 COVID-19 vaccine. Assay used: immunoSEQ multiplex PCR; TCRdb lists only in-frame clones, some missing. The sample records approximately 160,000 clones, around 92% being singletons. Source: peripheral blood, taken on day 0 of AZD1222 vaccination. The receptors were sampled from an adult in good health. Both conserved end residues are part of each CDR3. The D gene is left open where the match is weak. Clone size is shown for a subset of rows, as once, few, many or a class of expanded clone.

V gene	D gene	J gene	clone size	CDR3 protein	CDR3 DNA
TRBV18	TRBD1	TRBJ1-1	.	CASSQGQGLTEAFF	TGTGCCAGCTCTCAAGGACAGGGACTGACTGAAGCTTTCTTT
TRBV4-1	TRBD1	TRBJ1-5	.	CASSQGVFRGGQPQHF	TGCGCCAGCAGCCAGGGAGTATTCAGGGGGGGCCAGCCCCAGCATTTT
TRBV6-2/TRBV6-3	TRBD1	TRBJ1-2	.	CASSYWTGGVGYTF	TGTGCCAGCAGTTACTGGACAGGGGGCGTCGGCTACACCTTC
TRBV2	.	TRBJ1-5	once	CASSERGGNQPQHF	TGTGCCAGCAGTGAACGGGGCGGAAATCAGCCCCAGCATTTT
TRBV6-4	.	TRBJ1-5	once	CASSDTRVHQPQHF	TGTGCCAGCAGTGACACCAGGGTGCATCAGCCCCAGCATTTT
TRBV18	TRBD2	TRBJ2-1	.	CASSPPSGGLYNEQFF	TGTGCCAGCTCACCACCGAGCGGGGGCCTCTACAATGAGCAGTTCTTC
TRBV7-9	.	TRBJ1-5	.	CASSQLQGYSNQPQHF	TGTGCCAGCAGCCAATTACAGGGATATAGCAATCAGCCCCAGCATTTT
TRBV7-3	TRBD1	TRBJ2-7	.	CASSLGGTGGYEQYF	TGTGCCAGCAGCCTTGGCGGGACAGGGGGCTACGAGCAGTACTTC
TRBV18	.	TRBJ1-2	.	CASSPKGGIDNYGYTF	TGTGCCAGCTCACCTAAAGGTGGCATCGATAACTATGGCTACACCTTC
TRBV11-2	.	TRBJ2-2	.	CASSPRTNINTGELFF	TGTGCCAGCAGCCCGAGGACTAACATTAACACCGGGGAGCTGTTTTTT
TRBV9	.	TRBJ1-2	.	CASSVDSSGAGYTF	TGTGCCAGCAGCGTAGATTCGTCGGGGGCCGGCTACACCTTC
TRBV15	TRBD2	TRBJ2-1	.	CATLGGTSGFEQFF	TGTGCCACCCTCGGGGGGACTAGCGGATTTGAGCAGTTCTTC
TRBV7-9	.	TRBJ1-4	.	CASSPTGDFEKLFF	TGTGCCAGCAGCCCGACAGGCGACTTTGAAAAACTGTTTTTT
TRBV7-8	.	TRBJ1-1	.	CASSLDGGLDTEAFF	TGTGCCAGCAGCTTAGATGGGGGCTTAGACACTGAAGCTTTCTTT
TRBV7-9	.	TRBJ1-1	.	CAVRGRGSEAFF	TGTGCCGTCCGGGGCCGAGGCTCTGAAGCTTTCTTT
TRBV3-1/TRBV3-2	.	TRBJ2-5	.	CASSQGGAETQYF	TGTGCCAGCAGCCAAGGAGGGGCCGAGACCCAGTACTTC